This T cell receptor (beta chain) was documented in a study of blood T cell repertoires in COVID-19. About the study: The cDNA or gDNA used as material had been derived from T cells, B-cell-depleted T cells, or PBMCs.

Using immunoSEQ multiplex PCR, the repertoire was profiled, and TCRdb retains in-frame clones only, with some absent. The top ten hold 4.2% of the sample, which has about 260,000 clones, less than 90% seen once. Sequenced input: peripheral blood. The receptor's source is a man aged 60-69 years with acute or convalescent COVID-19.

CDR3 in amino acids: CASSRWTGYNEQFF. CDR3 in DNA: TGCGCCAGCAGCAGATGGACAGGGTACAATGAGCAGTTCTTC. The rearrangement links TRBV5-1 to TRBJ2-1; 8 bases agree with TRBD1. Trimming took 4 bases from V and 4 from J; bases not matched to a gene: 4. The germline CDR1 and CDR2 sequences are SGHRS and YFSETQ. This CDR3 contains 14 residues. The variable domain in full, with the rest retrieved from reference TRBV5-1 and TRBJ2-1, is KAGVTQTPRYLIKTRGQQVTLSCSPISGHRSVSWYQQTPGQGLQFLFEYFSETQRNKGNFPGRFSGRQFSNSRSEMNVSTLELGDSALYLCASSRWTGYNEQFFGPGTRLTVL.